This T cell receptor (beta chain) emerged from a study of shared clonotypes between healthy human individuals. Sequencing was performed with immunoSEQ multiplex PCR; in TCRdb, only in-frame clones are kept and a portion is missing. This sample has some 300,000 clones, with around 67% found just once. Germline loops: CDR1 MNHEY, CDR2 SVGAGI. V shed 4 bases and J 2 bases; nucleotides not matched to a gene: 2. The CDR3 extends over 13 amino acids. There are a few counts of this clone. Its target is unknown. Findings and caveats of the study: Clonotype sharing among donors was thought likely to change with sequencing depth.

V gene TRBV6-5 combines with J gene TRBJ2-7; 7 nucleotides match TRBD2. The specimen sequenced was memory CD4+ T cells sorted from blood. As to subset: CD45RA-negative fraction. The sequence derives from a man aged 30 to 39 in good health. CDR3 residues: CASSLGGTYEQYF. In nucleotides, the CDR3 is TGTGCCAGCAGTTTGGGGGGGACCTACGAGCAGTACTTC.